The 21 T cell receptor beta chains listed next were all sequenced from one sample in a study of technical replicates of blood from several donors. The protocol was immunoSEQ multiplex PCR, while the TCRdb copy is restricted to in-frame clones and leaves out a portion. The sample holds some 76,000 clones, 90% to 95% seen once. The specimen was T cells isolated from PBMCs. These receptor sequences come from a human donor in good health.

This clone is a singleton in its sample. V usage is TRBV25-1 and J usage is TRBJ2-1; TRBD1 aligns across 8 bases. J was trimmed by 3 bases and V by 4 bases; bases with no gene match: 11. Per the germline V gene, CDR1 is MGHDK and CDR2 is SYGVNS. The CDR3 runs 17 residues. The CDR3 coding sequence is TGTGCCAGCAGTGCGCGAGGGACAGGTGAAATCTACAATGAGCAGTTCTTC. Translated, it gives CASSARGTGEIYNEQFF.

In its sample, this clone was seen a few times. The chain combines TRBV27 with TRBJ1-2, with D tentatively TRBD1 (6 bases). This CDR3 is built from 15 residues. The V end was cut by 0 bases, the J end by 4 bases, with 12 bases between. Germline V gene data show CDR1 as MNHEY and CDR2 as SMNVEV (reference sequence). The CDR3 spells CASSLSSGTTYGYTF. In nucleotides, the CDR3 is TGTGCCAGCAGTTTATCCTCCGGGACAACCTATGGCTACACCTTC.

The chain employs TRBV13 and TRBJ2-3; TRBD2 agrees at 7 bases. Per germline, CDR1 PRHDT and CDR2 FYEKMQ (reference sequence). After removal of 3 bases from V and 11 bases from J, the junction contained 11 bases not matched to a gene. The CDR3 sequence is 14 residues long. This chain's CDR3 is CASSLGRALPGQYF. CDR3 sequence (DNA): TGTGCCAGCAGCTTGGGGAGGGCCCTCCCGGGGCAGTATTTT.

The chain links TRBV7-8 to TRBJ2-7; no clear D gene. Between the trimmed V and J ends, which lost 0 bases and 4 bases, there was a span of 13 bases. The germline CDR1 and CDR2 sequences are SGHVS and FQNEAQ. The CDR3 is made up of 15 amino acids. CDR3 sequence: CASSLAHYRPYEQYF. The CDR3 nucleotides read TGTGCCAGCAGCTTAGCCCATTACAGACCGTACGAGCAGTACTTC. Together with reference TRBV7-8 and TRBJ2-7, the CDR3 gives the full variable domain: GAGVSQSPRYKVAKRGQDVALRCDPISGHVSLFWYQQALGQGPEFLTYFQNEAQLDKSGLPSDRFFAERPEGSVSTLKIQRTQQEDSAVYLCASSLAHYRPYEQYFGPGTRLTVT.

The rearrangement uses TRBV6-5 and TRBJ2-7; TRBD1 aligns across 8 bases. CDR3 size: 14 residues. CDR1 is MNHEY, CDR2 SVGAGI, per germline. With V trimmed by 6 bases and J by 5 bases, 9 bases remained unmatched. The CDR3 coding sequence is TGTGCCAGCAGCGGTCGTCAGGGGGCAAACGAGCAGTACTTC. Amino acids: CASSGRQGANEQYF.

The chain links TRBV10-3 to TRBJ2-7; a possible D gene is TRBD2 (5 bases). Germline V gene data show CDR1 as ENHRY and CDR2 as SYGVKD. The V end was cut by 11 bases, the J end by 4 bases, with 12 bases between. The CDR3 loop spans 11 amino acids. The DNA for the CDR3 is TGTGCCCTCTCCGGCGGGTACGAGCAGTACTTC. Its translation: CALSGGYEQYF.

The chain is built from TRBV19 and TRBJ1-3; D is unresolved. CDR1 and CDR2 from the germline V gene are LNHDA and SQIVND (reference sequence). The CDR3 length is 14 residues. V lost 3 bases, J lost 0 bases, and 6 bases lay in between. The CDR3 region is CASSMGISGNTIYF. In DNA form, the CDR3 reads TGTGCCAGTAGTATGGGCATCTCTGGAAACACCATATATTTT.

This sequence joins TRBV18 and TRBJ1-5; D perhaps matches TRBD1 (6 bases). The CDR3 loop spans 18 amino acids. The germline V and J ends were trimmed by 0 bases and 0 bases, with 15 bases remaining between them. Germline-derived CDR1 and CDR2 are KGHSH and LQKENI. The chain's CDR3 is CASSPPGRGPHSNQPQHF. DNA for the CDR3: TGTGCCAGCTCACCACCGGGCAGGGGCCCCCATAGCAATCAGCCCCAGCATTTT.

The chain is built from TRBV11-2 and TRBJ2-2, with D maybe TRBD2 (6 bases). CDR3 size: 15 residues. Trimming removed 5 bases from V and 6 bases from J, with 16 bases in between. Germline CDR1 reads SGHAT; CDR2 reads FQNNGV. The CDR3 reads CASSRGTWRAGELFF. The CDR3 DNA is TGTGCCAGCAGCAGAGGGACGTGGAGGGCCGGGGAGCTGTTTTTT. Combining the CDR3 with reference TRBV11-2 and TRBJ2-2 gives the whole variable domain EAGVAQSPRYKIIEKRQSVAFWCNPISGHATLYWYQQILGQGPKLLIQFQNNGVVDDSQLPKDRFSAERLKGVDSTLKIQPAKLEDSAVYLCASSRGTWRAGELFFGEGSRLTVL.

As DNA, the CDR3 is TGTGCCAGCAGAAAAGGAGGGGACACTGAAGCTTTCTTT. Encoded protein: CASRKGGDTEAFF. This rearrangement joins TRBV7-3 to TRBJ1-1; TRBD1 is a possible D gene (5 bases). CDR3 size: 13 residues. V was cut by 6 bases and J by 3 bases, with 11 bases left in between. Germline CDR1 reads SGHTA; CDR2 reads FQGTGA. Full variable domain (missing parts from reference TRBV7-3 and TRBJ1-1): GAGVSQTPSNKVTEKGKYVELRCDPISGHTALYWYRQSLGQGPEFLIYFQGTGAADDSGLPNDRFFAVRPEGSVSTLKIQRTERGDSAVYLCASRKGGDTEAFFGQGTRLTVV.

The chain couples TRBV9 to TRBJ1-2; D call uncertain. The V end lost 5 bases, the J end lost 4 bases, and 15 bases lay between the germline ends. CDR3 length equals 14 residues. Germline lookup yields CDR1 SGDLS and CDR2 YYNGEE. DNA for the CDR3: TGTGCCAGCAGGGATCACGCCGGGTTCTATGGCTACACCTTC. It translates to CASRDHAGFYGYTF.

J is TRBJ2-1 and V is TRBV11-3, with TRBD2 matching over 8 bases. The CDR3 extends over 18 amino acids. Losses at the gene ends were 2 bases for V and 3 bases for J; bases not matched to a gene: 12. The germline V gene encodes CDR1 SGHNT and CDR2 YENEEA. Here the CDR3 reads CASSLRGLGREDYNEQFF. The CDR3 region has the DNA TGTGCCAGCAGCTTAAGGGGTCTTGGGCGGGAGGACTACAATGAGCAGTTCTTC.

J is TRBJ2-1 and V is TRBV25-1, with 10 bases lining up with TRBD1. Unmatched junction bases numbered 5, after V lost 4 bases and J lost 5 bases. CDR3 length: 15 residues. The V gene's germline CDR1 is MGHDK and CDR2 SYGVNS. For the CDR3, the DNA is TGTGCCAGCAGTGGGGGACAGGGGCGAAACAATGAGCAGTTCTTC. Translating it yields CASSGGQGRNNEQFF.

The chain joins TRBV7-3 to TRBJ1-2; D call uncertain. CDR3 size: 15 residues. The ends were cut back, 5 bases at V and 0 bases at J, with 13 bases in the middle. Germline V CDR1 and CDR2: SGHTA, FQGTGA. Here the CDR3 reads CASSLSGFANYGYTF. CDR3 in DNA: TGTGCCAGCAGCCTAAGCGGGTTTGCTAACTATGGCTACACCTTC.

This chain links TRBV6-5 with TRBJ2-2; the D gene is possibly TRBD2 (5 bases). Germline assignment: CDR1 MNHEY and CDR2 SVGAGI. V shed 5 bases and J shed 15 bases, with 19 bases lying between them. The length of the CDR3 is 13 residues. The chain's CDR3 is CASSSHEGPRLFF. The CDR3 bases are TGTGCCAGCAGTAGCCATGAGGGCCCTCGGTTGTTTTTT.

This chain links TRBV6-5 with TRBJ2-1; 12 bases align to TRBD2. The germline gives CDR1 MNHEY, CDR2 SVGAGI. The CDR3 totals 16 residues. The trim removed 2 bases at V and 7 bases at J, leaving 6 bases unmatched. The CDR3 DNA is TGTGCCAGCAGTTACGCTAGCGGGAGGGGGCAGAATGAGCAGTTCTTC. The encoded protein is CASSYASGRGQNEQFF.

The V gene is TRBV18, the J gene TRBJ2-7, with D tentatively TRBD1 (5 bases). The V end lost 3 bases, the J end lost 3 bases, and 15 bases lay between the germline ends. The CDR3 is 15 residues long. CDR1 and CDR2 from the germline V gene are KGHSH and LQKENI. The CDR3 DNA follows: TGTGCCAGCTCACCGACTCGACAGACCAGCTACGAGCAGTACTTC. Translation gives CASSPTRQTSYEQYF. Filled out from reference TRBV18 and TRBJ2-7, the complete variable domain reads NAGVMQNPRHLVRRRGQEARLRCSPMKGHSHVYWYRQLPEEGLKFMVYLQKENIIDESGMPKERFSAEFPKEGPSILRIQQVVRGDSAAYFCASSPTRQTSYEQYFGPGTRLTVT.

The chain joins TRBV9 to TRBJ2-2; D might be TRBD2 (6 bases). Germline CDR1 and CDR2: SGDLS and YYNGEE. Trimming stripped 3 bases from V and 5 bases from J, with 14 bases between. This CDR3 has 15 amino acids. The CDR3 sequence is CASSAGTGYTGELFF. The CDR3, as DNA: TGTGCCAGCAGCGCCGGGACTGGATATACCGGGGAGCTGTTTTTT. Variable domain in full (rest from reference TRBV9 and TRBJ2-2): DSGVTQTPKHLITATGQRVTLRCSPRSGDLSVYWYQQSLDQGLQFLIQYYNGEERAKGNILERFSAQQFPDLHSELNLSSLELGDSALYFCASSAGTGYTGELFFGEGSRLTVL.

Only one count was recorded for this clone. This sequence joins TRBV6-5 and TRBJ1-4, with a possible D match to TRBD1 (5 bases). CDR3 length: 14 amino acids. V dropped 0 bases and J dropped 8 bases, with 10 bases sitting between them. In germline, CDR1 is MNHEY, CDR2 SVGAGI. The CDR3 bases are TGTGCCAGCAGTTACTCGCCGGGGGGGGAAAAACTGTTTTTT. This sequence encodes CASSYSPGGEKLFF.

The chain's CDR3 is CASSQDPREVIYEQYF. In DNA form, the CDR3 reads TGTGCCAGCAGCCAAGATCCCAGGGAAGTAATATACGAGCAGTACTTC. This chain links TRBV14 with TRBJ2-7, with a possible D match to TRBD1 (5 bases). Germline V lookup: CDR1 SGHDN, CDR2 FVKESK. This CDR3 comprises 16 residues. Trimming removed 0 bases from V and 4 bases from J, with 16 bases in between.

This chain connects TRBV27 to TRBJ1-4; no firm D call. Germline CDR1 and CDR2: MNHEY and SMNVEV (reference sequence). The ends were cut back, 6 bases at V and 4 bases at J, with 15 bases in the middle. The CDR3 has 15 amino acids. CDR3: CASSRRGRVNEKLFF. In DNA form, the CDR3 reads TGTGCCAGCAGCCGAAGAGGGAGGGTTAATGAAAAACTGTTTTTT.